The present TCR beta chain was sequenced within a study of spatial heterogeneity in lung cancer. Time point in this sample: blood at routine non-recurrence follow-up after resection. Frozen PBMC, nontumor lung or tumor provided whole RNA, which was sequenced unsorted. TCRdb processed the 5' RACE reads anew with MiXCR; each CDR3 protein has one entry. The sample has around 110,000 distinct CDR3 sequences, 9.5% to 15% seen once. This clonotype was detected only a few times. CDR1 is GTSNPN, CDR2 SVGIG, per germline (reference sequence). The CDR3 runs 14 residues. The V gene lost 2 bases and the J gene lost 3 bases, with 11 bases spanning the gap.

The sample here was PBMCs, taken at follow-up. This TCR was sampled from a male donor with early-stage non-small cell lung cancer. The V and J genes are TRBV30 and TRBJ1-5; no definite D call. The CDR3: CAWSPQLDNQPQHF. The CDR3, as DNA: TGTGCCTGGAGTCCCCAACTAGACAATCAGCCCCAGCATTTT. Variable domain in full (rest from reference TRBV30 and TRBJ1-5): SQTIHQWPATLVQPVGSPLSLECTVEGTSNPNLYWYRQAAGRGLQLLFYSVGIGQISSEVPQNLSASRPQDRQFILSSKKLLLSDSGFYLCAWSPQLDNQPQHFGDGTRLSIL.